The 21 T cell receptor beta chains given below trace back to one sample, sequenced in a study of graft-versus-host responses after intestinal transplantation. These receptors have no identified antigens. TCRdb keeps only in-frame clones here, not all; method: immunoSEQ multiplex PCR. The sample contains about 100,000 clones, under 95% of which appear only once. This sample comprised unstimulated CD8+ T cells sorted from spleen or lymph node cells, obtained before intestinal transplant. These TCRs come from a human donor who received an intestinal transplant.

The rearrangement uses TRBV9 and TRBJ2-3; tentatively, D is TRBD2 (5 bases). Germline V gene lookup returns CDR1 SGDLS and CDR2 YYNGEE. V was trimmed by 4 bases and J by 2 bases, leaving 11 bases between them. The CDR3 contains 14 residues. CDR3 in DNA: TGTGCCAGCAGCAATATCGGGGTCACAGATACGCAGTATTTT. Protein: CASSNIGVTDTQYF.

This clone was picked up one time. The chain links TRBV25-1 to TRBJ2-2, with D perhaps assigned TRBD1 or TRBD2 (5 bases each). Trimming pared 1 base from V and 10 bases from J, leaving 10 bases between. The CDR3 spans 13 residues. Germline lookup yields CDR1 MGHDK and CDR2 SYGVNS. CDR3 coding DNA: TGTGCCAGCAGTGAATTGGGGGATGAGGAGCTGTTTTTT. Protein: CASSELGDEELFF. Full variable domain (missing parts from reference TRBV25-1 and TRBJ2-2): EADIYQTPRYLVIGTGKKITLECSQTMGHDKMYWYQQDPGMELHLIHYSYGVNSTEKGDLSSESTVSRIRTEHFPLTLESARPSHTSQYLCASSELGDEELFFGEGSRLTVL.

This clone was recorded a few times. The chain is built from TRBV10-3 and TRBJ1-2; TRBD1 matches at 10 bases. After removal of 8 bases from V and 8 bases from J, the junction contained 11 bases not matched to a gene. The CDR3 has 14 residues. Germline V CDR1 and CDR2: ENHRY, SYGVKD. DNA for the CDR3: TGTGCCATCGACGAGGGGCCGACAGGGGGCGGCTACACCTTC. Amino acid sequence: CAIDEGPTGGGYTF.

The rearrangement links TRBV5-1 to TRBJ2-7, with no clear D. The germline V gene encodes CDR1 SGHRS and CDR2 YFSETQ. V was shortened by 0 bases and J by 0 bases, with 4 bases between the two germline ends. The CDR3 totals 13 residues. For the CDR3, the DNA is TGCGCCAGCAGCTTGGCGGGCTCCTACGAGCAGTACTTC. It is translated as CASSLAGSYEQYF.

The chain uses TRBV9 and TRBJ2-6; TRBD1 is a possible D gene (5 bases). V dropped 0 bases and J dropped 1 base, with 8 bases sitting between them. Per germline, CDR1 SGDLS and CDR2 YYNGEE. The CDR3 is 16 residues long. The CDR3 sequence: CASSVDRLSGANVLTF. DNA for the CDR3: TGTGCCAGCAGCGTAGACAGGCTTTCTGGGGCCAACGTCCTGACTTTC.

This clone was detected once. The DNA of the CDR3 is TGCAGCGTTGAAGATCCGAACCCCAATCTGCAGCTGTTTTTT. Translation: CSVEDPNPNLQLFF. V and J are TRBV29-1 and TRBJ1-4; D unclear. Germline V gene data show CDR1 as SQVTM and CDR2 as ANQGSEA. Trimming stripped 0 bases from V and 14 bases from J, with 19 bases between. The CDR3 is made up of 14 amino acids. The full variable domain, with the rest looked up from reference TRBV29-1 and TRBJ1-4, is SAVISQKPSRDICQRGTSLTIQCQVDSQVTMMFWYRQQPGQSLTLIATANQGSEATYESGFVIDKFPISRPNLTFSTLTVSNMSPEDSSIYLCSVEDPNPNLQLFFGSGTQLSVL.

This clone appeared once. The genes are TRBV2 and TRBJ2-1; the D call may be TRBD1 or TRBD2 (5 bases each). Germline values: CDR1 SNHLY, CDR2 FYNNEI. The CDR3 is 11 residues long. V lost 4 bases and J lost 13, with 11 bases in between. The CDR3 region is CASSVPGLQFF. CDR3 coding DNA: TGTGCCAGCAGTGTACCGGGGCTCCAGTTCTTC.

Turning to this clone: The sample has other DNA sequences that encode this CDR3 too. V and J are TRBV9 and TRBJ2-2; D could derive from TRBD1 or TRBD2 (5 bases each). The germline V gene encodes CDR1 SGDLS and CDR2 YYNGEE. Trimming pared 0 bases from V and 4 bases from J, leaving 7 bases between. The CDR3 length is 14 residues. This chain's CDR3 is CASSVGGSTGELFF. In DNA, the CDR3 is TGTGCCAGCAGCGTAGGGGGGTCCACCGGGGAGCTGTTTTTT.

The chain combines TRBV5-4 with TRBJ2-2; D perhaps matches TRBD2 (7 bases). Looked up from germline, CDR1 is SGHNT and CDR2 is YYREEE (reference sequence). Trimming took 2 bases from V and 6 from J, leaving 14 bases between them. The CDR3 is 15 amino acids. The CDR3 DNA is TGTGCCAGCAGCTTAGGGGGGAGGGCCTCCGGGGAGCTGTTTTTT. It codes for CASSLGGRASGELFF.

The chain is built from TRBV4-1 and TRBJ1-2, with TRBD1 identical over 8 bases. Germline V gene sequence: CDR1 MGHRA, CDR2 YSYEKL. After removal of 1 base from V and 2 bases from J, the junction contained 6 bases not matched to a gene. The CDR3 is 16 residues long. The CDR3 DNA reads TGCGCCAGCAGCCAAGTTTCGACAGGGGCGAACTATGGCTACACCTTC. Protein sequence: CASSQVSTGANYGYTF.

This sequence joins TRBV4-1 and TRBJ2-5; 8 bases agree with TRBD1. Per the germline V gene, CDR1 is MGHRA and CDR2 is YSYEKL. This CDR3 is 15 amino acids long. The J segment lost 3 bases and the V segment lost 6 bases, leaving 9 bases of the junction unmatched. The CDR3 reads CASSRIGTGEETQYF. Written as DNA, the CDR3 is TGCGCCAGCAGTCGTATCGGGACAGGAGAAGAGACCCAGTACTTC.

This rearrangement joins TRBV12-5 to TRBJ2-1, with D possibly matching TRBD2 (7 bases). The length of the CDR3 is 15 residues. Germline V gene data show CDR1 as LGHNT and CDR2 as FRNRAP. Trimming shortened V by 4 bases and J by 8 bases, and 18 bases separated the two germline ends. CDR3 in DNA: TGTGCTAGTGGTTCCGGACTAGGGGACATAGATGAGCAGTTCTTC. Its translation: CASGSGLGDIDEQFF. Full variable domain (remainder filled in from reference TRBV12-5 and TRBJ2-1): DARVTQTPRHKVTEMGQEVTMRCQPILGHNTVFWYRQTMMQGLELLAYFRNRAPLDDSGMPKDRFSAEMPDATLATLKIQPSEPRDSAVYFCASGSGLGDIDEQFFGPGTRLTVL.

The CDR3 protein is CASRQGLMNTEAFF. The CDR3 coding sequence is TGTGCCAGCAGGCAGGGTCTCATGAACACTGAAGCTTTCTTT. V usage is TRBV6-5 and J usage is TRBJ1-1, with D maybe TRBD1 (5 bases). Trimming pared 6 bases from V and 0 bases from J, leaving 11 bases between. The CDR3 is made up of 14 amino acids. Germline loops: CDR1 MNHEY, CDR2 SVGAGI.

The chain links TRBV27 to TRBJ1-2; unclear D gene. Trimming shortened V by 2 bases and J by 4 bases, and 11 bases separated the two germline ends. CDR1 and CDR2 (germline): MNHEY, SMNVEV (reference sequence). This CDR3 is 14 amino acids long. CDR3 bases: TGTGCCAGCAGTTTACTTGGCGGTGGCTATGGCTACACCTTC. It is translated as CASSLLGGGYGYTF.

V and J are TRBV4-3 and TRBJ1-1, with D unresolved. This CDR3 is 15 amino acids long. The V and J ends lost 2 bases and 2 bases respectively, with 12 bases between them. The germline gives CDR1 LGHNA, CDR2 YSLEER. This chain's CDR3 is CASSQHGRINTEAFF. The CDR3 DNA is TGCGCCAGCAGCCAACATGGACGGATAAACACTGAAGCTTTCTTT.

The J gene is TRBJ2-5, the V gene TRBV18, with TRBD2 matching 8 bases. The better agreement between TRBJ2-7 and the DNA end casts doubt on the J call. CDR3 length: 15 residues. Germline CDR1 KGHSH, CDR2 LQKENI. CDR3 DNA sequence: TGTGCCAGCTCACCAAATGGTGCGGGGGGCTACGAGCAGTACTTC. It specifies CASSPNGAGGYEQYF.

V is TRBV28 and J is TRBJ1-2; D is unresolved. The V end was cut by 2 bases, the J end by 3 bases, with 13 bases between. The CDR3 loop spans 15 amino acids. Germline V gene data show CDR1 as MDHEN and CDR2 as SYDVKM. The CDR3 reads CASSLVLTPYYGYTF. The DNA for the CDR3 is TGTGCCAGCAGTTTAGTCCTGACACCATACTATGGCTACACCTTC.

The table lists this clone with a few counts. The CDR3 region is CASSSSGTGSYEQYF. CDR3 sequence (DNA): TGTGCCAGCAGCTCCTCCGGGACGGGCTCCTACGAGCAGTACTTC. This chain uses TRBV5-6 with TRBJ2-7; either TRBD1 or TRBD2 may fit D (5 bases each). Trimming stripped 3 bases from V and 0 bases from J, with 13 bases between. Germline V gene lookup returns CDR1 SGHDT and CDR2 YYEEEE. The CDR3 is 15 residues long.

The genes are TRBV5-4 and TRBJ2-3, with 9 bases aligning to TRBD2. V was pared by 4 bases and J by 2 bases, with 5 bases of the junction left unmatched. This CDR3 has 15 amino acids. Germline-derived CDR1 and CDR2 are SGHNT and YYREEE (reference sequence). CDR3 amino acids: CASSLWTSDTDTQYF. The CDR3, as DNA: TGTGCCAGCAGCCTCTGGACTAGCGACACAGATACGCAGTATTTT.

The rearrangement joins TRBV7-7 to TRBJ1-3, with TRBD1 identical over 10 bases. Germline V gene lookup returns CDR1 SSHAT and CDR2 FNYEAQ (reference sequence). CDR3 length: 14 residues. V shed 4 bases, J shed 4 bases, and the junction held 1 base outside the gene matches. CDR3 amino acids: CASSSGQGGNTIYF. CDR3 bases: TGTGCCAGCAGCTCGGGACAGGGGGGAAACACCATATATTTT.

V usage is TRBV12-5 and J usage is TRBJ2-7, with 7 bases lining up with TRBD1. CDR1 and CDR2 (germline): LGHNT, FRNRAP. V gave up 3 bases and J gave up 3 bases; unmatched junction bases: 14. This CDR3 region has 17 residues. CDR3 in amino acids: CASGFAPLITGDYEQYF. The CDR3 region has the DNA TGTGCTAGTGGTTTCGCTCCCTTAATCACAGGGGACTACGAGCAGTACTTC.